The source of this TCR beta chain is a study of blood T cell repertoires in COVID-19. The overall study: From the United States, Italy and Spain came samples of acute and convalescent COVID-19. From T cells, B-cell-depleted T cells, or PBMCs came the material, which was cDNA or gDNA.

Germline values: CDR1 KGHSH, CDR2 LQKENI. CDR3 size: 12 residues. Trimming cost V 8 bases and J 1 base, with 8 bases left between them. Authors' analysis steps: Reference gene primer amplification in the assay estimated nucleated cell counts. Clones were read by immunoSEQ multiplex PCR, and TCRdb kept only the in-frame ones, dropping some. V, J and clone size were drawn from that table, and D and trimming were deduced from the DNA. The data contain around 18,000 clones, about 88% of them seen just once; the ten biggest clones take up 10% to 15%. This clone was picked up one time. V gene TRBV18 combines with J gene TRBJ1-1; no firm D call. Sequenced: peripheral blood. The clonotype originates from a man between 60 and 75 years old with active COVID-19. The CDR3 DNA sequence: TGTGCCAGCCGTCCCGGGAACACTGAAGCTTTCTTT. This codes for CASRPGNTEAFF.